Below, 19 T cell receptor beta chains from the same sample are listed, as sequenced in a study of blood T cell repertoires in COVID-19. Method: immunoSEQ multiplex PCR; TCRdb's copy keeps in-frame clones and lacks some. In the table there are over 110,000 clones, 70% to 90% of which are singletons. Sequencing used peripheral blood. These receptor sequences come from a human donor in a cohort sampled during active COVID-19.

J is TRBJ2-2 and V is TRBV2, with 16 bases aligning to TRBD2. The CDR3 runs 18 residues. Germline V CDR1 and CDR2: SNHLY, FYNNEI. V shed 7 bases and J 4 bases; nucleotides not matched to a gene: 9. The CDR3 region is CASTPGLAGGPGTGELFF. CDR3 in DNA: TGTGCCAGCACCCCGGGACTAGCGGGGGGGCCGGGCACCGGGGAGCTGTTTTTT.

The chain couples TRBV6-4 to TRBJ2-3; 11 nucleotides match TRBD2. This CDR3 region has 16 residues. The V gene end was trimmed by 5 bases and the J gene end by 0 bases; junction bases not matched to a gene: 4. Germline CDR1 MRHNA, CDR2 SNTAGT. CDR3 in amino acids: CASSSGLAGSTDTQYF. CDR3 nucleotide sequence: TGTGCCAGCAGTTCAGGACTAGCGGGCAGCACAGATACGCAGTATTTT.

The chain uses TRBV6-6 and TRBJ1-2, with a weak D call TRBD1 (6 bases). Deletions cut 6 bases from V and 8 bases from J, with 16 bases between. Germline V lookup: CDR1 MNHNY, CDR2 SVGAGI (reference sequence). CDR3 length: 13 residues. The chain's CDR3 is CASSPGEGEGYTF. CDR3 nucleotide sequence: TGTGCCAGCAGCCCCGGTGAGGGGGAGGGCTACACCTTC.

This clone appeared a few times. The chain recombines TRBV7-6 with TRBJ2-2; weak D call: TRBD1 (5 bases). The CDR3 contains 15 residues. The germline V gene has CDR1 SGHVS and CDR2 FNYEAQ. Trimming took 0 bases from V and 6 from J, leaving 11 bases between them. This CDR3 reads CASSLANTGPGELFF. CDR3 nucleotide sequence: TGTGCCAGCAGCTTAGCAAATACAGGTCCCGGGGAGCTGTTTTTT.

The CDR3 loop is CASSFLAGGEEQFF. The CDR3 DNA is TGTGCCAGCAGCTTCTTAGCGGGGGGCGAGGAGCAGTTCTTC. V and J are TRBV5-6 and TRBJ2-1, with TRBD2 matching 10 bases. The CDR3 loop spans 14 amino acids. The J segment lost 10 bases and the V segment lost 2 bases, leaving 6 bases of the junction unmatched. The germline V gene encodes CDR1 SGHDT and CDR2 YYEEEE.

J is TRBJ2-7 and V is TRBV7-2; 10 bases agree with TRBD2. J lost 2 bases, V lost 5 bases, and 9 bases had no gene match. The V gene's germline CDR1 is SGHTA and CDR2 FQGNSA. This CDR3 has 16 residues. This CDR3 reads CASSLQVAGGTYEQYF. For the CDR3, the DNA is TGTGCCAGCAGCCTTCAGGTAGCGGGGGGAACCTACGAGCAGTACTTC.

V usage is TRBV3-1 (or the pseudogene TRBV3-2) and J usage is TRBJ1-3; D unresolved. The length of the CDR3 is 13 residues. V was trimmed by 4 bases and J by 1 base, leaving 5 bases between them. The germline V gene encodes CDR1 LGHDT and CDR2 YNNKEL (reference sequence). In DNA form, the CDR3 reads TGTGCCAGCAGCCGTATATCTGGAAACACCATATATTTT. Translating it yields CASSRISGNTIYF.

The V gene is TRBV7-3, the J gene TRBJ1-6, with D hard to call. V gave up 2 bases and J gave up 7 bases, with 6 bases separating them. Germline CDR1 is SGHTA and CDR2 is FQGTGA. The CDR3 loop spans 13 amino acids. The CDR3 nucleotides read TGTGCCAGCAGCTTAGGCGGAAATTCACCCCTCCACTTT. Its protein is CASSLGGNSPLHF.

The chain employs TRBV5-8 and TRBJ2-3; 8 positions agree with TRBD1. Trimming at V came to 0 bases and at J to 6 bases, leaving 9 bases not matched to a gene. There are 16 residues in the CDR3. CDR1 SGHTS and CDR2 YDEGEE come from the germline V gene. The CDR3 bases are TGTGCCAGCAGCTTGGAGGGTAGGACAGGGAGGGATACGCAGTATTTT. As protein: CASSLEGRTGRDTQYF.

This clone has more than one count but fewer than ten. The chain uses TRBV9 and TRBJ2-5, with 11 bases fitting TRBD1. Germline assignment: CDR1 SGDLS and CDR2 YYNGEE. There are 16 residues in the CDR3. J lost 4 bases, V lost 2 bases, and 7 bases had no gene match. The CDR3 sequence: CASSVAGTGGRETQYF. CDR3 DNA sequence: TGTGCCAGCAGCGTCGCCGGGACAGGGGGTCGAGAGACCCAGTACTTC.

The rearrangement links TRBV19 to TRBJ1-5; TRBD1 matches at 9 bases. J was trimmed by 4 bases and V by 1 base; bases with no gene match: 2. The CDR3 totals 15 residues. From germline, CDR1 is LNHDA and CDR2 SQIVND (reference sequence). The CDR3 sequence is CASSIGQGGNQPQHF. The CDR3 bases are TGTGCCAGTAGTATAGGACAGGGGGGAAATCAGCCCCAGCATTTT.

This chain links TRBV2 with TRBJ2-5, with 11 bases lining up with TRBD1. The V segment lost 7 bases and the J segment 4 bases; nucleotides outside the gene matches: 5. Germline CDR1 and CDR2: SNHLY and FYNNEI. This CDR3 contains 14 residues. The CDR3 reads CASTGQGARETQYF. CDR3 DNA sequence: TGTGCCAGCACTGGACAGGGGGCGAGAGAGACCCAGTACTTC. The variable domain in full, completed from reference TRBV2 and TRBJ2-5, reads EPEVTQTPSHQVTQMGQEVILRCVPISNHLYFYWYRQILGQKVEFLVSFYNNEISEKSEIFDDQFSVERPDGSNFTLKIRSTKLEDSAMYFCASTGQGARETQYFGPGTRLLVL.

This clone was seen once. The V and J genes are TRBV18 and TRBJ2-1, with TRBD2 as a possible D gene (6 bases). CDR1 and CDR2 from the germline V gene are KGHSH and LQKENI. V gave up 0 bases and J gave up 7 bases, with 19 bases separating them. The CDR3 has 17 residues. In DNA, the CDR3 is TGTGCCAGCTCACCACCGTTACGGGCGGAGGGGTCGAATGAGCAGTTCTTC. The encoded protein is CASSPPLRAEGSNEQFF.

V is TRBV5-5 and J is TRBJ2-7; no firm D call. The V end lost 1 base, the J end lost 4 bases, and 9 bases lay between the germline ends. Looked up from germline, CDR1 is SGHKS and CDR2 is YYEKEE (reference sequence). The CDR3 is 13 amino acids. Here the CDR3 reads CASSLSIRYEQYF. Here the CDR3 DNA reads TGTGCCAGCAGCTTGTCTATTCGATACGAGCAGTACTTC.

The J gene is TRBJ2-3, the V gene TRBV5-1, with D uncertain. The V and J ends lost 1 base and 0 bases respectively, with 9 bases between them. CDR3 length: 15 residues. The germline V gene encodes CDR1 SGHRS and CDR2 YFSETQ. The CDR3 here is CASSLTTTSTDTQYF. The CDR3 nucleotides read TGCGCCAGCAGCTTGACCACCACTAGCACAGATACGCAGTATTTT.

As concerns this clone: The sample contains more than one DNA sequence encoding this CDR3. V and J are TRBV2 and TRBJ2-5; tentatively, D is TRBD1 (6 bases). V was cut by 8 bases and J by 0 bases, with 7 bases left in between. The CDR3 is 12 residues long. Per germline, CDR1 SNHLY and CDR2 FYNNEI. CDR3 sequence (DNA): TGTGCCAGCCGGGACAACCAAGAGACCCAGTACTTC. Its translation is CASRDNQETQYF.

This chain joins TRBV5-6 and TRBJ1-1; 8 bases map to TRBD1. This CDR3 is 15 amino acids long. Per germline, CDR1 SGHDT and CDR2 YYEEEE. The junction had 3 bases not matched to a gene; V was cut back by 2 bases and J by 0 bases. The CDR3: CASSFGTGMNTEAFF. The CDR3 region has the DNA TGTGCCAGCAGCTTTGGGACAGGTATGAACACTGAAGCTTTCTTT.

This chain uses TRBV6-5 with TRBJ2-2, with TRBD1 matching 9 bases. Per the germline V gene, CDR1 is MNHEY and CDR2 is SVGAGI. Losses at the gene ends were 5 bases for V and 7 bases for J; bases not matched to a gene: 2. The CDR3 runs to 13 residues. CDR3 coding DNA: TGTGCCAGCAGTATGACAGGGGGCGGGGAGCTGTTTTTT. Translation gives CASSMTGGGELFF.

CDR3 loop: CASSVGSEREGYGYTF. The DNA of the CDR3 is TGTGCCAGCAGCGTAGGTTCGGAGAGGGAGGGCTATGGCTACACCTTC. V is TRBV9 and J is TRBJ1-2; D is unclear. Germline-derived CDR1 and CDR2 are SGDLS and YYNGEE. The CDR3 is 16 residues long. The V gene lost 0 bases and the J gene lost 4 bases, with 16 bases spanning the gap.